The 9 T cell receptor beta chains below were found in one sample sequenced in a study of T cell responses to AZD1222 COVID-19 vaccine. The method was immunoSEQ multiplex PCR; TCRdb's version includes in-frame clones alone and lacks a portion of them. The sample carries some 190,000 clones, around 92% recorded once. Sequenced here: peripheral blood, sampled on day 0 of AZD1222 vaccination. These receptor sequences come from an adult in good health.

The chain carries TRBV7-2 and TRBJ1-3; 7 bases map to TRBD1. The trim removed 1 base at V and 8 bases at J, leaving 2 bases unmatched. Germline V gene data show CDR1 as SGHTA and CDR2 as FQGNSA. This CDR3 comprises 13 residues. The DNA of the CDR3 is TGTGCCAGCAGCTTAGGGCAGGGGGACACCATATATTTT. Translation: CASSLGQGDTIYF.

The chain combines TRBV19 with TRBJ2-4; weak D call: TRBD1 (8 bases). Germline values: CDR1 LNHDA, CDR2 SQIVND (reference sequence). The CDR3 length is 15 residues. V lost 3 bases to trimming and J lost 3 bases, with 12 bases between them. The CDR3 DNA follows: TGTGCCAGTAGTATGACAGGGGAGGGCAAAAACATTCAGTACTTC. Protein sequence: CASSMTGEGKNIQYF.

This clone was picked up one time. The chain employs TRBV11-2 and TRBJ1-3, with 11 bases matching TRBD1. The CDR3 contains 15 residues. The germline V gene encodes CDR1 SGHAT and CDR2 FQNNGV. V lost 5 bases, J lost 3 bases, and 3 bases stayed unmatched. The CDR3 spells CASSLGTGGGNTIYF. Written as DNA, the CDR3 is TGTGCCAGCAGCCTAGGGACAGGGGGTGGAAACACCATATATTTT.

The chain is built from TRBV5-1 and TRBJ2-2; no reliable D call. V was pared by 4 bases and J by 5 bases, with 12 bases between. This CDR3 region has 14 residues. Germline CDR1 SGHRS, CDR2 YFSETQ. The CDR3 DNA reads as TGCGCCAGCAGCGAACCCCGGCGGACCGGGGAGCTGTTTTTT. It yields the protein CASSEPRRTGELFF.

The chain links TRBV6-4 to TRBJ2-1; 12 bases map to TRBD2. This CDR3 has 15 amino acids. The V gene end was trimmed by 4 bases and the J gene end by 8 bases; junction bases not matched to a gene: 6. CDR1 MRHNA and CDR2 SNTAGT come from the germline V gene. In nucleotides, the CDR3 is TGTGCCAGCAGTGCTGGACTAGCGGGGACGGATGAGCAGTTCTTC. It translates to CASSAGLAGTDEQFF.

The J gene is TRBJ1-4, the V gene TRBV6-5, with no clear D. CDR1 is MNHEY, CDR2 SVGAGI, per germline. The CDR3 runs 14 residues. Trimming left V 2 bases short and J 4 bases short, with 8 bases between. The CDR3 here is CASSYRQFNEKLFF. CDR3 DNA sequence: TGTGCCAGCAGTTACAGGCAGTTTAATGAAAAACTGTTTTTT.

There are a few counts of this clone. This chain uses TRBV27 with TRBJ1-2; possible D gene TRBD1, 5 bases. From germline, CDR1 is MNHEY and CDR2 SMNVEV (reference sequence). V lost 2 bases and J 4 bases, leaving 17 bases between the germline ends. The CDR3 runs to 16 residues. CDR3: CASSLKGQGSVYGYTF. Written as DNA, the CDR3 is TGTGCCAGCAGTTTAAAAGGTCAGGGTTCGGTCTATGGCTACACCTTC.

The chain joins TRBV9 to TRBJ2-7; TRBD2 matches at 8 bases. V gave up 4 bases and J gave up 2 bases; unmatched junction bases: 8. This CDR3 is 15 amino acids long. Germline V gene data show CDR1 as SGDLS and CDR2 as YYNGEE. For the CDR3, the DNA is TGTGCCAGCAGCTTCGAGAGCGGGGGAGCCTACGAGCAGTACTTC. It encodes CASSFESGGAYEQYF.

The CDR3 DNA reads as TGTGCCAGCAGCTTACAGGGCGACCCTACGCAGTATTTT. It yields the protein CASSLQGDPTQYF. The chain carries TRBV7-2 and TRBJ2-3, with a weak D call TRBD1 (5 bases). Trimming took 2 bases from V and 8 from J, leaving 11 bases between them. CDR1 and CDR2 (germline): SGHTA, FQGNSA. This CDR3 has 13 amino acids.